The 5 T cell receptor beta chains in this list originate from one sample, sequenced in a study of CD8+ T cells in alopecia areata. Extraction of RNA preceded its reverse transcription into cDNA, which served as the sequencing template. Assay used: immunoSEQ multiplex PCR; TCRdb lists only in-frame clones, some missing. Of about 270,000 clones in the sample, 45% to 70% were seen once. Regarding treatment: oral pan-JAK inhibitor, 5-10 mg twice daily. Sequencing used CD4+ T cells sorted from blood, obtained at approximately week 52, from a patient treated with tofacitinib. All receptors derive from a human donor with alopecia areata.

This clone was recorded a few times. This chain uses TRBV27 with TRBJ2-7; 8 bases match TRBD1. The J segment lost 1 base and the V segment lost 2 bases, leaving 7 bases of the junction unmatched. This CDR3 is built from 16 residues. CDR1 is MNHEY and CDR2 is SMNVEV in the germline V gene (reference sequence). The CDR3 loop is CASSLMGTGSSYEQYF. DNA of the CDR3: TGTGCCAGCAGTTTAATGGGGACAGGTTCTTCCTACGAGCAGTACTTC.

In nucleotides, the CDR3 is TGCAGCGCGACAGAGTCCTACGAGCAGTACTTC. Its protein product is CSATESYEQYF. V is TRBV29-1 and J is TRBJ2-7; perhaps TRBD1 as D (5 bases). Trimming shortened V by 7 bases and J by 1 base, and 8 bases separated the two germline ends. CDR3 length equals 11 residues. CDR1 and CDR2 from the germline V gene are SQVTM and ANQGSEA.

Comments on this clone: The same CDR3 can be traced to other DNA sequences in this sample. The chain links TRBV29-1 to TRBJ2-7; D is ambiguous. There are 10 residues in the CDR3. V lost 4 bases, J lost 3 bases, and 4 bases lay in between. CDR1 SQVTM and CDR2 ANQGSEA come from the germline V gene. The chain's CDR3 is CSVGSYEQYF. DNA for the CDR3: TGCAGCGTTGGCAGCTACGAGCAGTACTTC.

The V gene is TRBV20-1, the J gene TRBJ2-7, with D unresolved. The germline V gene has CDR1 DFQATT and CDR2 SNEGSKA (reference sequence). The V end was cut by 3 bases, the J end by 3 bases, with 6 bases between. The CDR3 has 11 residues. The CDR3 protein is CSASAGYEQYF. DNA for the CDR3: TGCAGTGCTAGTGCAGGCTACGAGCAGTACTTC.

The V and J genes are TRBV7-2 and TRBJ1-2; the D gene is possibly TRBD1 (5 bases). The CDR3 covers 13 residues. V was shortened by 1 base and J by 8 bases, with 11 bases between the two germline ends. Germline V lookup: CDR1 SGHTA, CDR2 FQGNSA. This CDR3 is CASSLGPGPGYTF. CDR3 in DNA: TGTGCCAGCAGCTTAGGTCCAGGGCCCGGCTACACCTTC.